This paragraph covers one T cell receptor (beta chain) sequence. Its antigen is currently unknown. Assay: immunoSEQ multiplex PCR; the TCRdb copy retains only in-frame clones and omits some. The sample includes tens of thousands of clones, 82% of them seen just once. V lost 4 bases, J lost 4 bases, and 4 bases stayed unmatched. Looked up from germline, CDR1 is MGHDK and CDR2 is SYGVNS. This CDR3 comprises 14 residues. Sampled blood was obtained at baseline, cycle 4 day 1, and cycle 7 day 1. The sample is drawn from a study of OX40 agonist ivuxolimab in advanced cancers. Findings and caveats of the study: By week 6 at 0.1 to 3.0 mg/kg, blood CD4+ and CD8+ T cells had expanded clonally. No determination was made of the antigen specificity of the expanded peripheral T cells. In general, CD8+ T cells held more expanded clones than CD4+ did, on average.

The specimen comprised CD4+ or CD8+ T cells sorted from blood, sampled in a trial of the OX40 agonist ivuxolimab. The receptor's source is an adult with an advanced solid tumor such as melanoma, head and neck, liver or kidney cancer. This chain joins TRBV25-1 and TRBJ1-1; 9 positions agree with TRBD1. The CDR3 is CASSALGQGTEAFF. The CDR3 nucleotides read TGTGCCAGCAGTGCCCTGGGACAGGGCACTGAAGCTTTCTTT.